Listed below are T cell receptor beta chains from one sample, sequenced in a study of blood T cell repertoires in COVID-19. Here immunoSEQ multiplex PCR was the method, and the copy in TCRdb shows in-frame clones only, minus some. The table lists roughly 180,000 clones, about 70% of them singletons. Sequencing was done on a sample of peripheral blood. The receptors here all came from a woman in her fifties or sixties with active or convalescent COVID-19. Both conserved end residues are part of each CDR3. The D gene is left open where the match is weak. Only some rows state a clone size, as once, few, many or a class for expanded clones.

size	D	V	J	DNA	CDR3
.	TRBD2	TRBV7-9	TRBJ2-7	TGTGCCAGCAGCGTTACTAGCGGGGGAGAAGAGCAGTACTTC	CASSVTSGGEEQYF
once	TRBD1	TRBV3-1/TRBV3-2	TRBJ1-2	TGTGCCAGCAGCCAGAAGACAGGGGCAGAACGCTATGGCTACACCTTC	CASSQKTGAERYGYTF
once	TRBD1	TRBV7-2	TRBJ1-1	TGTGCCAGTCGACAGGGGCGCAACACTGAAGCTTTCTTT	CASRQGRNTEAFF
.	.	TRBV11-2	TRBJ1-3	TGTGCCAGCAGCTTAGCCCCGTCTAGCTCTGGAAACACCATATATTTT	CASSLAPSSSGNTIYF
.	TRBD1	TRBV7-9	TRBJ1-6	TGTGCCAGCAGCGGGGACAGGGATAATTCACCCCTCCACTTT	CASSGDRDNSPLHF
.	.	TRBV18	TRBJ2-7	TGTGCCGGGCAAGGAACACGACCTCCCTACGAGCAGTACTTC	CAGQGTRPPYEQYF
medium-sized	TRBD2	TRBV6-2/TRBV6-3	TRBJ2-1	TGTGCCAGCAGTTCCCCAGCCCTAGCGGGAGGCGGAGATGAGCAGTTCTTC	CASSSPALAGGGDEQFF
.	TRBD1	TRBV9	TRBJ1-2	TGTGCCAGCAGCCCTAATTCGGACAGGGGGGCCACCTTC	CASSPNSDRGATF
few	.	TRBV25-1	TRBJ2-5	TGTGCCAGCAGTGAGCATCGGGGGGCCGGGGAGACCCAGTACTTC	CASSEHRGAGETQYF
.	.	TRBV27	TRBJ2-1	TGTGCCAGCAGCCTAACAGGGAACGGATACAATGAGCAGTTCTTC	CASSLTGNGYNEQFF
.	.	TRBV28	TRBJ2-3	TGTGCCAGCACCCCCGCCGGGGTTAGCACAGATACGCAGTATTTT	CASTPAGVSTDTQYF
few	.	TRBV6-5	TRBJ2-2	TGTGCCAGCAGTCCCGCCGGGACGAACACCGGGGAGCTGTTTTTT	CASSPAGTNTGELFF
.	.	TRBV28	TRBJ2-7	TGTGCCAGCAGTTTTGATCAGAGGGTAGGGGAGCAGTACTTC	CASSFDQRVGEQYF
many	TRBD2	TRBV2	TRBJ2-5	TGTGCCAGCAGTGGGACTAGCGGGACGGAGACCCAGTACTTC	CASSGTSGTETQYF
.	.	TRBV29-1	TRBJ1-1	TGCAGCGTTCTGACAGCAGAAGCTTTCTTT	CSVLTAEAFF
.	.	TRBV18	TRBJ1-1	TGTGCCAGCTCCCCCAGAAGTACAGGGAGCACTGAAGCTTTCTTT	CASSPRSTGSTEAFF
.	.	TRBV12-3/TRBV12-4	TRBJ1-2	TGTGCCAGCAGTGACGGGGGTATCTATGGCTACACCTTC	CASSDGGIYGYTF
.	TRBD1	TRBV3-1/TRBV3-2	TRBJ2-2	TGTGCCAGCAGCCAAGTGGGGACAGGGAAAACCGGGGAGCTGTTTTTT	CASSQVGTGKTGELFF
.	.	TRBV29-1	TRBJ1-2	TGCAGCGTTGCCCTCGAAGCTGATTTAGATGGCTACACCTTC	CSVALEADLDGYTF
.	TRBD2	TRBV3-1/TRBV3-2	TRBJ2-7	TGTGCCAGCAGCCAAGGACTAGCGGGAGGTTTCCCCTACGAGCAGTACTTC	CASSQGLAGGFPYEQYF
.	TRBD2	TRBV20-1	TRBJ2-3	TGCAGTGCTAGTAGGCTAGCGGGGGGAGGGGCAGATACGCAGTATTTT	CSASRLAGGGADTQYF
.	.	TRBV28	TRBJ1-1	TGTGCCAGCAGTTTAAGTAGGGCGGGAGGCACTGAAGCTTTCTTT	CASSLSRAGGTEAFF
.	TRBD1	TRBV6-2/TRBV6-3	TRBJ1-2	TGTGCCAGCAGTTACGGGACAGGGCATGGCTACACCTTC	CASSYGTGHGYTF
.	.	TRBV30	TRBJ1-5	TGTGCCTGGAGTGTATCAGGCCTCTTTCATCAGCCCCAGCATTTT	CAWSVSGLFHQPQHF
many	.	TRBV2	TRBJ2-7	TGTGCCAGTTTCCGCGGGGTCTCCACCTACGAGCAGTACTTC	CASFRGVSTYEQYF
.	TRBD1	TRBV5-6	TRBJ2-5	TGTGCCAGCAGCACGGGACAGGGGAAATGGGAGACCCAGTACTTC	CASSTGQGKWETQYF
.	.	TRBV6-1	TRBJ1-1	TGTGCCAGCAGTGAAAGGGGGGGAGCGAACACTGAAGCTTTCTTT	CASSERGGANTEAFF
.	.	TRBV28	TRBJ1-5	TGTGCCAGCAGTACCGGGGAGGGTCCTTGGCAGCCCCAGCATTTT	CASSTGEGPWQPQHF
.	.	TRBV21-1	TRBJ2-7	TGTGCCAGCAGCAAAAGGACAGGGACCTACGAGCAGTACTTC	CASSKRTGTYEQYF
.	TRBD1	TRBV28	TRBJ1-5	TGTGCCAGCAGTCCTCAAGGACAGGGGGGGCAGCCCCAGCATTTT	CASSPQGQGGQPQHF
.	.	TRBV29-1	TRBJ1-1	TGCAGCCCTATCCGTACAGACCATGAAGCTTTCTTT	CSPIRTDHEAFF